The clone carrying this TCR beta chain was detected many times. This record belongs to a study of T cells in Graves' hyperthyroidism and ophthalmopathy. The ends lost 2 bases at V and 0 bases at J; junction bases unmatched: 4. Germline V gene data show CDR1 as DFQATT and CDR2 as SNEGSKA (reference sequence). The CDR3 has 15 residues. Thyroid ultrasound and orbital computed tomography, with clinical symptoms and serum thyroxine and TRAb, informed diagnoses. RNA transcripts were the template for amplifying TCR beta CDR3 regions. When the TCR CDR3 underwent first-round RT-PCR, the HTBI primer set was used. TCRdb redid the calling of the multiplex PCR reads with MiXCR, one entry per CDR3 protein. The table has about 480,000 distinct CDR3 sequences, approximately 15% seen once.

The receptor was isolated from a woman aged 18 to 35 with Graves' hyperthyroidism. This sequence joins TRBV20-1 and TRBJ2-7; 10 bases fit TRBD2. Input material: blood. The CDR3 sequence is CSARILAGISYEQYF. CDR3 DNA: TGCAGTGCTAGAATACTAGCGGGGATCTCCTACGAGCAGTACTTC.